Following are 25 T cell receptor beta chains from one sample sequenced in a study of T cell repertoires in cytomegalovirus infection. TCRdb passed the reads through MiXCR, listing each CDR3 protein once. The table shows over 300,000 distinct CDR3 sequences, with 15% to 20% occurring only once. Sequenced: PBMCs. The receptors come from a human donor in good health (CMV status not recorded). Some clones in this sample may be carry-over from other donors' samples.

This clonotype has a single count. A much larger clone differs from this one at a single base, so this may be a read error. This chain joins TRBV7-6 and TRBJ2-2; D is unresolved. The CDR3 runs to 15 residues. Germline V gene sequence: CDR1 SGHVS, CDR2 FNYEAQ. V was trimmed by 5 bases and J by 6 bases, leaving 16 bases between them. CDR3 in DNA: TGTGCCAGCAGCCAATCGGCAGTCCCCCCCGGGGAGCTGTTTTTT. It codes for CASSQSAVPPGELFF.

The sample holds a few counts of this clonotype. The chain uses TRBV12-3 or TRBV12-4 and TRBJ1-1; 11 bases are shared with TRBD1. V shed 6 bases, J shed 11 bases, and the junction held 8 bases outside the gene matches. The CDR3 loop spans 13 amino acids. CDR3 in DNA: TGTGCCAGCAGGAGGACAGGGGGCGCGGAGGCTTTCTTT. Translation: CASRRTGGAEAFF.

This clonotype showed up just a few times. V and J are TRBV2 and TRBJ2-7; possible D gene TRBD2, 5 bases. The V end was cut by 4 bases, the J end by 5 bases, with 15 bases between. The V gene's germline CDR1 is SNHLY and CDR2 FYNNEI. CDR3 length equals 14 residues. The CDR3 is CASSADTGVDEQYF. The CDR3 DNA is TGTGCCAGCAGTGCAGATACCGGGGTCGACGAGCAGTACTTC. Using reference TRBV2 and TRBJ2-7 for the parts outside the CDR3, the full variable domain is EPEVTQTPSHQVTQMGQEVILRCVPISNHLYFYWYRQILGQKVEFLVSFYNNEISEKSEIFDDQFSVERPDGSNFTLKIRSTKLEDSAMYFCASSADTGVDEQYFGPGTRLTVT.

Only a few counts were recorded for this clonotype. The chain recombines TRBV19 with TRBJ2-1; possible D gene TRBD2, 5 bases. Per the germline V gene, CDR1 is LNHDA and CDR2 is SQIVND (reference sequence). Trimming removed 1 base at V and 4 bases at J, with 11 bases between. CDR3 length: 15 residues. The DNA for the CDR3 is TGTGCCAGTAGTATAGTCGGGGAGAATTACAATGAGCAGTTCTTC. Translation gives CASSIVGENYNEQFF.

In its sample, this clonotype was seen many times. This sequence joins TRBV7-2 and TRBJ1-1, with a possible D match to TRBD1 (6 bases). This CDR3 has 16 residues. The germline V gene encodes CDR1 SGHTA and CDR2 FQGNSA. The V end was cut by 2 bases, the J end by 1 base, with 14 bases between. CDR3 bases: TGTGCCAGCAGCTTAACAGGGAGGAGTAAGAACACTGAAGCTTTCTTT. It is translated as CASSLTGRSKNTEAFF.

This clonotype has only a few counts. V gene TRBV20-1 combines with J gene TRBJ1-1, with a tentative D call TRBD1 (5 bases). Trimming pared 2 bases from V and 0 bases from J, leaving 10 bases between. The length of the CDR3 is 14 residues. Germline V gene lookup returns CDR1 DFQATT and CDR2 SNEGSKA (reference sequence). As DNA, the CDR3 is TGCAGTGCTAGAAGGGACGGGATGAACACTGAAGCTTTCTTT. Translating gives CSARRDGMNTEAFF.

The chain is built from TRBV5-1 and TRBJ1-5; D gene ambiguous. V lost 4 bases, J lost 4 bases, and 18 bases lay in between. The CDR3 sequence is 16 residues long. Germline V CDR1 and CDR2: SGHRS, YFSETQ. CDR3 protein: CASSERPTPQNQPQHF. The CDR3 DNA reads TGCGCCAGCAGCGAAAGGCCGACGCCGCAGAATCAGCCCCAGCATTTT.

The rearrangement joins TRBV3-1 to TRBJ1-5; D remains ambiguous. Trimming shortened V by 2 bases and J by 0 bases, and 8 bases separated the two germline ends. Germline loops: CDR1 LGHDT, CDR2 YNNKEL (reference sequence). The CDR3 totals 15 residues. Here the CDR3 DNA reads TGTGCCAGCAGCCAAAATGCAGTTAGCAATCAGCCCCAGCATTTT. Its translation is CASSQNAVSNQPQHF.

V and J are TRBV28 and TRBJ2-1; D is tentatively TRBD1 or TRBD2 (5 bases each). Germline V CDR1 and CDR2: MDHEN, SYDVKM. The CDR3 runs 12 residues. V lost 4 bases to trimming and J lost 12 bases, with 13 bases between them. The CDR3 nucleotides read TGTGCCAGCAGTTCACAGGAGGCCTGGCAGTTCTTC. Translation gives CASSSQEAWQFF.

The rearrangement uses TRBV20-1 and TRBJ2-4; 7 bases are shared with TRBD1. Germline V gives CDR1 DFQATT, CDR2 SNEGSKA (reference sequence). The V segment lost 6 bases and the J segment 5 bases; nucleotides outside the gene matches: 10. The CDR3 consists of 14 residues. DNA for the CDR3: TGCAGTGCAAGGAAGGTCGGGACAGAAAACATTCAGTACTTC. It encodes CSARKVGTENIQYF.

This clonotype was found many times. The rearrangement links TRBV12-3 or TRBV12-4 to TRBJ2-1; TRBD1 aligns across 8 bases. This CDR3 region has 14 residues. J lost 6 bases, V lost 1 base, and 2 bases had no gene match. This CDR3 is CASSLGQGRNEQFF. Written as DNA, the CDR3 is TGTGCCAGCAGTTTAGGACAGGGGCGCAATGAGCAGTTCTTC.

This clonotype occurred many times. DNA for the CDR3: TGTGCCAGCAGCCGCGACAGCGGGCAGCCCCAGCATTTT. Translation gives CASSRDSGQPQHF. This chain connects TRBV11-1 to TRBJ1-5; D possibly corresponds to TRBD1 (5 bases). The CDR3 is 13 amino acids. The germline gives CDR1 SGHAT, CDR2 FQDESV (reference sequence). V was trimmed by 5 bases and J by 7 bases, leaving 12 bases between them.

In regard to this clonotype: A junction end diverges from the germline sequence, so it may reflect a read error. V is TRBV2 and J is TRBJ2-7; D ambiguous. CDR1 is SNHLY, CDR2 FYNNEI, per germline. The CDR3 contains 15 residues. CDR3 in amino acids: CASTEEAPGAYEQYF. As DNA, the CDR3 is TGTGCCAGCACTGAAGAGGCCCCTGGAGCCTACGAGCAGTACTTC.

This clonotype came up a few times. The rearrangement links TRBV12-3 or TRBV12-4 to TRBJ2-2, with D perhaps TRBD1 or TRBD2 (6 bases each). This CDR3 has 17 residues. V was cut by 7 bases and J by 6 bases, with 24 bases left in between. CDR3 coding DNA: TGTGCCAGCATCGAAGGGAGAATGGGGGGCAACCCCGGGGAGCTGTTTTTT. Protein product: CASIEGRMGGNPGELFF.

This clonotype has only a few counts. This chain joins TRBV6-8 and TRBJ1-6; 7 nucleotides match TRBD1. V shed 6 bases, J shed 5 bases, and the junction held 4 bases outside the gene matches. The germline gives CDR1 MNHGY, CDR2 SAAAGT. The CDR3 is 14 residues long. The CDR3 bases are TGTGCCAGCAGGCGAGGACAGGATAATTCACCCCTCCACTTT. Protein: CASRRGQDNSPLHF.

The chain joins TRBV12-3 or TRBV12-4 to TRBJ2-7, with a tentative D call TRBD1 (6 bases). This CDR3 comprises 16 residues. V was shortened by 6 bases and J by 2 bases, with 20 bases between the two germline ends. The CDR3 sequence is CASSRYRDTLTYEQYF. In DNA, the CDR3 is TGTGCCAGCAGCCGTTATCGGGACACCCTTACCTACGAGCAGTACTTC.

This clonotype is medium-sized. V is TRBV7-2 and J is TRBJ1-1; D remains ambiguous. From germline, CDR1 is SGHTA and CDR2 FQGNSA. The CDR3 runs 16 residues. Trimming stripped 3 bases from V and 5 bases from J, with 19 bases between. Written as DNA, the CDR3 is TGTGCCAGCAGCTTGAACCCAACGGGCAGAGGGACTGAAGCTTTCTTT. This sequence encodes CASSLNPTGRGTEAFF.

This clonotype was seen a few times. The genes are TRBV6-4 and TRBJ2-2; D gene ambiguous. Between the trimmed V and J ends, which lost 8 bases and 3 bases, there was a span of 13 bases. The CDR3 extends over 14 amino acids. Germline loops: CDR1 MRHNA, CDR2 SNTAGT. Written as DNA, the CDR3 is TGTGCCAGCGCCCCCACGACCGACACCGGGGAGCTGTTTTTT. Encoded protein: CASAPTTDTGELFF.

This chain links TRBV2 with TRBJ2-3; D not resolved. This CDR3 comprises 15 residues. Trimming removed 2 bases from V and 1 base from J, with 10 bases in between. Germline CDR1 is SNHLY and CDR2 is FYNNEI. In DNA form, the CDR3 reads TGTGCCAGCAGTGAACTAGGATTTGGCACAGATACGCAGTATTTT. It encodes CASSELGFGTDTQYF.

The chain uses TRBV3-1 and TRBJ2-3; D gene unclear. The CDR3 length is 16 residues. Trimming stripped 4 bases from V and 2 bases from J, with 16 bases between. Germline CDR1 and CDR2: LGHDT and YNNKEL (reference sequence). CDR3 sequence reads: CASSRRPAVVTDTQYF. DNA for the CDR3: TGTGCCAGCAGCCGACGACCCGCAGTGGTCACAGATACGCAGTATTTT.

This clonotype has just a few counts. The CDR3 spells CASSLLQAHGSTGELFF. For the CDR3, the DNA is TGTGCCAGCAGCTTGTTACAGGCGCACGGTAGCACCGGGGAGCTGTTTTTT. The rearrangement uses TRBV5-5 and TRBJ2-2; the D gene is possibly TRBD1 (5 bases). The germline V gene encodes CDR1 SGHKS and CDR2 YYEKEE (reference sequence). CDR3 length: 17 amino acids. V dropped 1 base and J dropped 4 bases, with 17 bases sitting between them.

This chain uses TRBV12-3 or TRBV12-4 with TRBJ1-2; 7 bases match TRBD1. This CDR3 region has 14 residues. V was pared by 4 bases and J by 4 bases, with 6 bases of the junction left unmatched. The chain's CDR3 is CASSSRQGAYGYTF. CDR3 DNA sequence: TGTGCCAGCAGTTCGCGACAGGGCGCCTATGGCTACACCTTC.

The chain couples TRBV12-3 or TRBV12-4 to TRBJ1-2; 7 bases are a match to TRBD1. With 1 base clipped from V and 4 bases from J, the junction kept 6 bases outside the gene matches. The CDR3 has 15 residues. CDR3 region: CASSLDQGGAYGYTF. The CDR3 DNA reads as TGTGCCAGCAGTTTAGACCAGGGGGGGGCCTATGGCTACACCTTC.

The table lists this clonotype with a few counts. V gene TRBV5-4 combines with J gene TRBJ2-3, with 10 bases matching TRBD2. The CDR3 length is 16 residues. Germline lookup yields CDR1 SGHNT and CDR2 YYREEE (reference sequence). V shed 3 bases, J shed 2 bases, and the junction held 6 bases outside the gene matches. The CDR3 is CASSWVLAGNTDTQYF. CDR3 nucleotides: TGTGCCAGCAGCTGGGTACTAGCGGGGAACACAGATACGCAGTATTTT.

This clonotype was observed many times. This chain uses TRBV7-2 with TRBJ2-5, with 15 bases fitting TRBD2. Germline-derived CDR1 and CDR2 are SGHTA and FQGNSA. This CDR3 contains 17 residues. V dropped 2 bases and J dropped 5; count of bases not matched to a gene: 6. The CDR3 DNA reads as TGTGCCAGCAGCTTATCGGGACTAGCGGGGGGCGGTGAGACCCAGTACTTC. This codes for CASSLSGLAGGGETQYF. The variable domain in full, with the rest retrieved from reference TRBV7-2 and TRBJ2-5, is GAGVSQSPSNKVTEKGKDVELRCDPISGHTALYWYRQSLGQGLEFLIYFQGNSAPDKSGLPSDRFSAERTGGSVSTLTIQRTQQEDSAVYLCASSLSGLAGGGETQYFGPGTRLLVL.